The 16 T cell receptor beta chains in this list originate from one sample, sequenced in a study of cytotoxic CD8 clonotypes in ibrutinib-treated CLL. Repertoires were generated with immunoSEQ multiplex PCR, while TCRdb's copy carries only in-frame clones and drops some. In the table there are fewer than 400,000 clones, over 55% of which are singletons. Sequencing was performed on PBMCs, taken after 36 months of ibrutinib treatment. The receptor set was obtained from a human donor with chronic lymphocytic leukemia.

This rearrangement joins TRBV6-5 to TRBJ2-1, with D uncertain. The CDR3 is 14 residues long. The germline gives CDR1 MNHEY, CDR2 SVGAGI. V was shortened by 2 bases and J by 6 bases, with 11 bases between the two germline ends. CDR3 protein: CASSYHNYVNEQFF. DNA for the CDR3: TGTGCCAGCAGTTACCATAACTACGTCAATGAGCAGTTCTTC.

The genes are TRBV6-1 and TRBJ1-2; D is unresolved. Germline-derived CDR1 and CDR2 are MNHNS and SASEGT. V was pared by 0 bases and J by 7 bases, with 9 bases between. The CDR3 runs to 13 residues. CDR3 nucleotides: TGTGCCAGCAGTGAAGCGAATACGGGTGGCTACACCTTC. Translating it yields CASSEANTGGYTF.

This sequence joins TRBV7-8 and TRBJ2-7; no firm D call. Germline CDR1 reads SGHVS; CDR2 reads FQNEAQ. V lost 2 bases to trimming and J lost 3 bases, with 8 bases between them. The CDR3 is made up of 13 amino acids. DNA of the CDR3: TGTGCCAGCAGCTTACGAGGAGTCTACGAGCAGTACTTC. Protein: CASSLRGVYEQYF.

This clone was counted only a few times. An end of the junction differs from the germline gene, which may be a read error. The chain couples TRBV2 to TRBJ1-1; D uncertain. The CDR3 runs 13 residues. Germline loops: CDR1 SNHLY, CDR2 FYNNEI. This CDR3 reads CASNEHRNTEAFF. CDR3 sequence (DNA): TGTGCCAGCAATGAACACCGGAACACTGAAGCTTTCTTT.

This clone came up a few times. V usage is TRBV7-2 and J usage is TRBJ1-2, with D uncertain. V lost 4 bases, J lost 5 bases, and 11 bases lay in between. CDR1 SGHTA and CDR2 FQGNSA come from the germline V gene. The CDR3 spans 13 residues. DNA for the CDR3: TGTGCCAGCAGCTCCCCCCAAAGATATGGCTACACCTTC. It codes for CASSSPQRYGYTF. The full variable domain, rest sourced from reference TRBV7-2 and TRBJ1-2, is GAGVSQSPSNKVTEKGKDVELRCDPISGHTALYWYRQSLGQGLEFLIYFQGNSAPDKSGLPSDRFSAERTGGSVSTLTIQRTQQEDSAVYLCASSSPQRYGYTFGSGTRLTVV.

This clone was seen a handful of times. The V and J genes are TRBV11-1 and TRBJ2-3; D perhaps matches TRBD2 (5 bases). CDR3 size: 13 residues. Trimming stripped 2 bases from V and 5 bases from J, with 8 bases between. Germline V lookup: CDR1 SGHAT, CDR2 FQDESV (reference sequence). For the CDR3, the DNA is TGTGCCAGCAGCTTACGGGGTCGAGATACGCAGTATTTT. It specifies CASSLRGRDTQYF.

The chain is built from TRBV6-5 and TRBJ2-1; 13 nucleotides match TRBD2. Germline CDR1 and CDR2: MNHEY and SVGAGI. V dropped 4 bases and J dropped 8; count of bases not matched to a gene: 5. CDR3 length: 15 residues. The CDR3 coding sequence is TGTGCCAGCAGTTGGGGACTAGCGGGATCCCATGAGCAGTTCTTC. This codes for CASSWGLAGSHEQFF.

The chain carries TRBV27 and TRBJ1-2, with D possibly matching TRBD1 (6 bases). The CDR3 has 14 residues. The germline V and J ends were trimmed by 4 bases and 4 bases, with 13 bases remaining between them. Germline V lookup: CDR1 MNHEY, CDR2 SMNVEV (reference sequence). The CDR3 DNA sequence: TGTGCCAGCAGTTACGGGGGGCCTGGCTATGGCTACACCTTC. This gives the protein CASSYGGPGYGYTF.

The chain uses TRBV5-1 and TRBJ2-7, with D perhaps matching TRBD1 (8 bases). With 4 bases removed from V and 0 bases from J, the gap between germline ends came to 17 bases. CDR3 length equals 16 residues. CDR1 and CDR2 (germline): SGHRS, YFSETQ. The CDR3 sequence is CASSPRQGRASYEQYF. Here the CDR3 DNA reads TGCGCCAGCAGCCCCCGACAGGGGAGGGCCTCCTACGAGCAGTACTTC. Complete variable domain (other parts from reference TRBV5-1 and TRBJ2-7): KAGVTQTPRYLIKTRGQQVTLSCSPISGHRSVSWYQQTPGQGLQFLFEYFSETQRNKGNFPGRFSGRQFSNSRSEMNVSTLELGDSALYLCASSPRQGRASYEQYFGPGTRLTVT.

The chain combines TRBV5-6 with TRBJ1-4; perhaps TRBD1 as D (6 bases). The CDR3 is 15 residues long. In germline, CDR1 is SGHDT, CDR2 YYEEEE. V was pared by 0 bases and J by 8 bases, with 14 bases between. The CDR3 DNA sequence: TGTGCCAGCAGCTTGGGCGGGGGGCTCCAAGAAAAACTGTTTTTT. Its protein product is CASSLGGGLQEKLFF.

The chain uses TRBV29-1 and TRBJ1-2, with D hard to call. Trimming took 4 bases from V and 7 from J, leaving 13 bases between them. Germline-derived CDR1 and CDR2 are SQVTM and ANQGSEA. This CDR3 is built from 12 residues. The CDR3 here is CSVGEGRSGYTF. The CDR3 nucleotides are TGCAGCGTTGGTGAAGGGAGATCTGGCTACACCTTC.

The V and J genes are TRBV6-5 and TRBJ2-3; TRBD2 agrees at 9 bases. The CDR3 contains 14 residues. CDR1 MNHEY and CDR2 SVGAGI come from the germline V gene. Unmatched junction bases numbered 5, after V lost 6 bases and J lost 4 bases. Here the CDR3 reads CASRAGLAADTQYF. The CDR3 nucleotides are TGTGCCAGCAGAGCGGGACTAGCAGCAGATACGCAGTATTTT.

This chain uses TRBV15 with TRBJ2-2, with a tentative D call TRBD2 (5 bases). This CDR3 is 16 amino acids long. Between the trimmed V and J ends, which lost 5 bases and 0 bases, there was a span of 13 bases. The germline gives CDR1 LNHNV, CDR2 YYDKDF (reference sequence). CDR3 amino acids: CATSSPGLTNTGELFF. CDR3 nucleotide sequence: TGTGCCACCAGCTCCCCTGGACTGACGAACACCGGGGAGCTGTTTTTT.

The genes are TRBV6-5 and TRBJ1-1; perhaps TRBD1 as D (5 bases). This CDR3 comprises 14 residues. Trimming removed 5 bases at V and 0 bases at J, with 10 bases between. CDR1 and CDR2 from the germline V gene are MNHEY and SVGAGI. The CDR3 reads CASSLQAVNTEAFF. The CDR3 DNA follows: TGTGCCAGCAGTCTACAGGCCGTGAACACTGAAGCTTTCTTT.

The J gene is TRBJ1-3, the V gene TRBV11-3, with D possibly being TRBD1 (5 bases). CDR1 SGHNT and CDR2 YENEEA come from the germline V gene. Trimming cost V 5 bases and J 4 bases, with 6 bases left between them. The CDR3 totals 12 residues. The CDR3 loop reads CASSQGGNTIYF. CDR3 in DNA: TGTGCCAGCAGCCAGGGCGGAAACACCATATATTTT.

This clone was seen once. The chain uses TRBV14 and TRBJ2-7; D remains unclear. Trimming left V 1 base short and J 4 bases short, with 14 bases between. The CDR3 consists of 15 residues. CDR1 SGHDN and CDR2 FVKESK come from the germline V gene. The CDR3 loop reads CASSQGITLTYEQYF. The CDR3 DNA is TGTGCCAGCAGCCAAGGGATTACTCTGACTTACGAGCAGTACTTC.